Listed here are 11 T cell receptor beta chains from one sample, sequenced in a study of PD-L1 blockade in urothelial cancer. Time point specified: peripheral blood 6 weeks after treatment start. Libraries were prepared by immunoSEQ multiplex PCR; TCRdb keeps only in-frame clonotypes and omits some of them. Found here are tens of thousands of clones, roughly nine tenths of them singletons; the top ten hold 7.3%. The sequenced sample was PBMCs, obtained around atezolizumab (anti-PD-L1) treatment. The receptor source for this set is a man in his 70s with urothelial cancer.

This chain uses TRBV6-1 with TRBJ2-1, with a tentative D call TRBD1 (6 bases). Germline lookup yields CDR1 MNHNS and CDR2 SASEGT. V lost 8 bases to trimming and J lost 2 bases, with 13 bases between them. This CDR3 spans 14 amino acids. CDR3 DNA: TGTGCCAGCGCCGCACGGGACACCTACAATGAGCAGTTCTTC. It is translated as CASAARDTYNEQFF.

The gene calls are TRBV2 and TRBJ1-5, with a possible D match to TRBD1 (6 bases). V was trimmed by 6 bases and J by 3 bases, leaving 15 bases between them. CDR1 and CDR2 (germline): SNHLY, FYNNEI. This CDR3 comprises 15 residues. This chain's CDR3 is CASREQGLLNQPQHF. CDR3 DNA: TGTGCCAGCAGAGAACAGGGTCTACTCAATCAGCCCCAGCATTTT.

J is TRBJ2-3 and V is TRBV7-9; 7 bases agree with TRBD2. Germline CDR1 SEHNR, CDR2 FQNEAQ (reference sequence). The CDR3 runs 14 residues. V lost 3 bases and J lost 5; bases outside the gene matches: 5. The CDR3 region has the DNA TGTGCCAGCAGCTTGGTAGTAGCGGGAGATACGCAGTATTTT. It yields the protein CASSLVVAGDTQYF. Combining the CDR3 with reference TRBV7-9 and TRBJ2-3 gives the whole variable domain DTGVSQNPRHKITKRGQNVTFRCDPISEHNRLYWYRQTLGQGPEFLTYFQNEAQLEKSRLLSDRFSAERPKGSFSTLEIQRTEQGDSAMYLCASSLVVAGDTQYFGPGTRLTVL.

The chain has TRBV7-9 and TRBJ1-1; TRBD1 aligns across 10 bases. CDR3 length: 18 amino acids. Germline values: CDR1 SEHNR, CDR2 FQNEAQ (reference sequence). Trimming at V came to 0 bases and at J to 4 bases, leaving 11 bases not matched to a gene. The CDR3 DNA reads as TGTGCCAGCAGCTTAGCTCCTATTTACGACAGGGGGCGCACTGAAGCTTTCTTT. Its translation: CASSLAPIYDRGRTEAFF.

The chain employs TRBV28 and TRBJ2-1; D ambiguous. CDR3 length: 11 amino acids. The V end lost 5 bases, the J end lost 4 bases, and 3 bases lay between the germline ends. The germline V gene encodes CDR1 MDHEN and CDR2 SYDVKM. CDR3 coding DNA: TGTGCCAGCAGTCCATACAATGAGCAGTTCTTC. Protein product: CASSPYNEQFF.

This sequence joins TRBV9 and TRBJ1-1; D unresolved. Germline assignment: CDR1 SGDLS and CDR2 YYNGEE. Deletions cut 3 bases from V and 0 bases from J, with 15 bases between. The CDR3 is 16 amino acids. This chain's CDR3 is CASSAFTQSLNTEAFF. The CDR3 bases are TGTGCCAGCAGCGCCTTCACACAGAGTCTGAACACTGAAGCTTTCTTT. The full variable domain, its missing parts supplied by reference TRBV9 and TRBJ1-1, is DSGVTQTPKHLITATGQRVTLRCSPRSGDLSVYWYQQSLDQGLQFLIQYYNGEERAKGNILERFSAQQFPDLHSELNLSSLELGDSALYFCASSAFTQSLNTEAFFGQGTRLTVV.

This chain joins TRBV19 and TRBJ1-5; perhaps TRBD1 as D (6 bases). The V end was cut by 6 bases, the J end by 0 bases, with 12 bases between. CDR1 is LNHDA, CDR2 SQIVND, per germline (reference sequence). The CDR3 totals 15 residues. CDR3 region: CASSPTGPSNQPQHF. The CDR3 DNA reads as TGTGCCAGTAGCCCGACAGGCCCTAGCAATCAGCCCCAGCATTTT.

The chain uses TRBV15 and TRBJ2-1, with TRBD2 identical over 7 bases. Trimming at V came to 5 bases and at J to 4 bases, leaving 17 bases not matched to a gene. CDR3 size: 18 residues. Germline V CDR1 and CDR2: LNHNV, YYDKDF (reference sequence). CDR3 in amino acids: CATSDPVGRVGGYNEQFF. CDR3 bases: TGTGCCACCAGCGACCCCGTGGGGCGGGTGGGGGGGTACAATGAGCAGTTCTTC.

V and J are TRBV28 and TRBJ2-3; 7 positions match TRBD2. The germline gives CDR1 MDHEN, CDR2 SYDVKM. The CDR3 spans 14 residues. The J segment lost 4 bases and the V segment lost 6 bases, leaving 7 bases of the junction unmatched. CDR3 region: CASSGTIGADTQYF. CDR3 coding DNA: TGTGCCAGCAGCGGGACTATAGGTGCAGATACGCAGTATTTT.

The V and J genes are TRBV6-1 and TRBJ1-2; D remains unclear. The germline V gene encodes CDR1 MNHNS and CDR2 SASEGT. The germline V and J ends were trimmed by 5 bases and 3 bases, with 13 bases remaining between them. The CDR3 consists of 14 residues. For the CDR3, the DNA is TGTGCCAGCAGTTCCCTTACAGAATACTATGGCTACACCTTC. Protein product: CASSSLTEYYGYTF.

The CDR3 DNA sequence: TGTGCCAGCAGCTCCTCCGGGACTAGCGGGGCGAACACCGGGGAGCTGTTTTTT. Its protein is CASSSSGTSGANTGELFF. The chain links TRBV5-5 to TRBJ2-2; 13 bases agree with TRBD2. CDR1 and CDR2 (germline): SGHKS, YYEKEE (reference sequence). The CDR3 extends over 18 amino acids. V lost 3 bases and J lost 0; bases outside the gene matches: 5.